The rows below give T cell receptor beta chains drawn from one sample of a study of OX40 agonist ivuxolimab in advanced cancers. This table comes from immunoSEQ multiplex PCR, and its TCRdb copy is limited to in-frame clones, with some not included. The data show roughly 48,000 clones, about 83% seen once. The specimen comprised CD4+ or CD8+ T cells sorted from blood, sampled in a trial of the OX40 agonist ivuxolimab. The origin of the receptors is an adult with an advanced solid tumor such as melanoma, head and neck, liver or kidney cancer. Each CDR3 is given with its conserved first and last residue. D genes are given only for firm matches. Expanded clones get a size class; other rows say once, few or many, or leave the size out.

clone_size	v_call	d_call	j_call	cdr3_nt	cdr3_aa
-	TRBV2	-	TRBJ1-3	TGTGCCAGCAGTGAGATAGGAAGCTCTGGAAACACCATATATTTT	CASSEIGSSGNTIYF
-	TRBV6-5	TRBD1	TRBJ1-1	TGTGCCAGCAAAAGGGACAGGGGTACCGCTGAAGCTTTCTTT	CASKRDRGTAEAFF
-	TRBV25-1	-	TRBJ2-3	TGTGCCAGCAGCCCCCAGGGCACAGATACGCAGTATTTT	CASSPQGTDTQYF
-	TRBV9	TRBD2	TRBJ2-7	TGTGCCAGCAGCACGCGGACTAGCCCCTACGAGCAGTACTTC	CASSTRTSPYEQYF
-	TRBV11-3	-	TRBJ1-1	TGTGCCAGCAGCTTACGAAAGCTTAATGAAGCTTTCTTT	CASSLRKLNEAFF
-	TRBV2	TRBD2	TRBJ2-3	TGTGCCAGCAGTTTCGGGGGGGGCGGGACAGATACGCAGTATTTT	CASSFGGGGTDTQYF
once	TRBV19	-	TRBJ2-7	TGTGCCAGTAGTTCGCAGCTTTTGGGGGAGCAGTACTTC	CASSSQLLGEQYF
-	TRBV5-4	TRBD1	TRBJ2-3	TGTGCCAGCAGCTTTAGGGGACAGGGAACAGATACGCAGTATTTT	CASSFRGQGTDTQYF
-	TRBV4-3	-	TRBJ1-6	TGCGCCAGCAGCCAAGATGGTCCGGGGCTTCGTTCACCCCTCCACTTT	CASSQDGPGLRSPLHF
-	TRBV7-6	-	TRBJ2-3	TGTGCCAGCAGCCTAAAGGGGCCAACAGATACGCAGTATTTT	CASSLKGPTDTQYF
few	TRBV6-6	TRBD1	TRBJ1-5	TGTGCCAGCAGGGACCGAACAGGGGCCGGGAATCAGCCCCAGCATTTT	CASRDRTGAGNQPQHF
once	TRBV18	-	TRBJ2-7	TGTGCCAGCTCACTACAACACAACTACGAGCAGTACTTC	CASSLQHNYEQYF
-	TRBV7-2	TRBD2	TRBJ2-3	TGTGCCAGCACCCGACTAGCGGGGGGGCAGGATACGCAGTATTTT	CASTRLAGGQDTQYF
-	TRBV4-2	-	TRBJ2-2	TGTGCCAGCAGTCTAGCGTTGAACACCGGGGAGCTGTTTTTT	CASSLALNTGELFF
-	TRBV12-5	-	TRBJ2-7	TGTGCTAGTGGTTTGGTACGTTTAGGGGCCAACGAGCAGTACTTC	CASGLVRLGANEQYF
once	TRBV2	TRBD2	TRBJ2-1	TGTGCCAGCTTAGGACTAGCGGGGGTGCGGCAGTTCTTC	CASLGLAGVRQFF
once	TRBV21-1	-	TRBJ2-3	TGTGCCAGCAGCAAAGTTTGGGGGGACCCAGATACGCAGTATTTT	CASSKVWGDPDTQYF
-	TRBV6-4	-	TRBJ2-7	TGTGCCAGCACCGTCGGCCGAACTTGGTACTACGAGCAGTACTTC	CASTVGRTWYYEQYF
-	TRBV4-1	-	TRBJ1-4	TGCGCCAGCAGCCCACAGAAAGGGGTTACGAATGAAAAACTGTTTTTT	CASSPQKGVTNEKLFF